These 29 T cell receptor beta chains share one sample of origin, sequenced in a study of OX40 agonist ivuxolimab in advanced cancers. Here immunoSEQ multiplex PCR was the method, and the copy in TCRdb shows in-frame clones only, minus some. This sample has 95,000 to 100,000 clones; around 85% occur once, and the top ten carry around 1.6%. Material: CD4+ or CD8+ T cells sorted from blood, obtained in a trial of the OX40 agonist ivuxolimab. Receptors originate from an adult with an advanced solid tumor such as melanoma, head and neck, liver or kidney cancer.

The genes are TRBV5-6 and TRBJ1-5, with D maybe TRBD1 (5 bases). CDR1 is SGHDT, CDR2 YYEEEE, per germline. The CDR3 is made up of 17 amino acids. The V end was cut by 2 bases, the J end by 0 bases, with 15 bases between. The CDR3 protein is CASSFRDYHYSNQPQHF. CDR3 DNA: TGTGCCAGCAGCTTCCGGGACTACCACTATAGCAATCAGCCCCAGCATTTT.

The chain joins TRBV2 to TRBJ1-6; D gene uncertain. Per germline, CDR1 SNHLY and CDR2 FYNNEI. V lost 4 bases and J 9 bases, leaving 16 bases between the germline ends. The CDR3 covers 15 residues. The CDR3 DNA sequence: TGTGCCAGCAGTGTATTGGGCCCAGGCGGTTCACCCCTCCACTTT. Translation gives CASSVLGPGGSPLHF.

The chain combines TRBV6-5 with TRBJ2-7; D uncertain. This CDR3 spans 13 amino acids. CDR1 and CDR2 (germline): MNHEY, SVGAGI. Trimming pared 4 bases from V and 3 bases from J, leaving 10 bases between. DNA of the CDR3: TGTGCCAGCAGTTTCAAAGCTGGCTACGAGCAGTACTTC. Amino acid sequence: CASSFKAGYEQYF.

The CDR3 bases are TGTGCCAGCAGTTACGGGGAGGGACGGAACACTGAAGCTTTCTTT. Its translation is CASSYGEGRNTEAFF. The rearrangement links TRBV6-5 to TRBJ1-1, with D perhaps matching TRBD1 (5 bases). The ends were cut back, 2 bases at V and 1 base at J, with 11 bases in the middle. The germline V gene encodes CDR1 MNHEY and CDR2 SVGAGI. CDR3 length: 15 amino acids.

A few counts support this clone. The chain's CDR3 is CAWSPSTGLAETQYF. The CDR3 nucleotides are TGTGCCTGGAGTCCATCGACGGGACTAGCGGAGACCCAGTACTTC. V is TRBV30 and J is TRBJ2-5; 10 bases are shared with TRBD2. The CDR3 has 15 residues. Germline V gives CDR1 GTSNPN, CDR2 SVGIG (reference sequence). J gave up 5 bases and V 2 bases, and 8 bases lay outside the gene matches. Filled out from reference TRBV30 and TRBJ2-5, the complete variable domain reads SQTIHQWPATLVQPVGSPLSLECTVEGTSNPNLYWYRQAAGRGLQLLFYSVGIGQISSEVPQNLSASRPQDRQFILSSKKLLLSDSGFYLCAWSPSTGLAETQYFGPGTRLLVL.

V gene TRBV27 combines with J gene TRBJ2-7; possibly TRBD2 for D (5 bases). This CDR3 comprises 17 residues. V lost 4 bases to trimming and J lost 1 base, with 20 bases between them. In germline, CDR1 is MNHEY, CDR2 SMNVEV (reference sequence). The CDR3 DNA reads TGTGCCAGCAGTTCCACGGTCTCAAGCGAGGGTTCCTACGAGCAGTACTTC. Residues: CASSSTVSSEGSYEQYF.

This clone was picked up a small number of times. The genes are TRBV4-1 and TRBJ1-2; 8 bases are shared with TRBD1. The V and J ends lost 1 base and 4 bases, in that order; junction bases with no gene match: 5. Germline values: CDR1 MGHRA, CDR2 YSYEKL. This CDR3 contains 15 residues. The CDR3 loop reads CASSQGAGGGYGYTF. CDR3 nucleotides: TGCGCCAGCAGCCAAGGGGCAGGGGGCGGCTATGGCTACACCTTC.

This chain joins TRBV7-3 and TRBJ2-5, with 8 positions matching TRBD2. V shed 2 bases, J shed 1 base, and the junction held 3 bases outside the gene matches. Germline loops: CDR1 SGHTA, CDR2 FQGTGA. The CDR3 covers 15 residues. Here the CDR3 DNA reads TGTGCCAGCAGCTTATTCGGGGGGGCCCAAGAGACCCAGTACTTC. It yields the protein CASSLFGGAQETQYF.

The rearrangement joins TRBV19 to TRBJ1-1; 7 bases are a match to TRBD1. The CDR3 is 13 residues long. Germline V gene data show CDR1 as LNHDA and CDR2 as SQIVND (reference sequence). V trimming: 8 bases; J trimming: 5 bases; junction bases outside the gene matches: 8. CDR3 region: CASSRDRGTEAFF. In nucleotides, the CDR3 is TGTGCCAGTTCCCGGGACAGAGGGACTGAAGCTTTCTTT.

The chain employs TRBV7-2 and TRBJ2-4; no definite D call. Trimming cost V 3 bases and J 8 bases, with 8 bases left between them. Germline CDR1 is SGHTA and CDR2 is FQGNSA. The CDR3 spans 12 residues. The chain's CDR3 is CASSFYGDIQYF. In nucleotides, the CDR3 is TGTGCCAGCAGCTTCTATGGAGACATTCAGTACTTC.

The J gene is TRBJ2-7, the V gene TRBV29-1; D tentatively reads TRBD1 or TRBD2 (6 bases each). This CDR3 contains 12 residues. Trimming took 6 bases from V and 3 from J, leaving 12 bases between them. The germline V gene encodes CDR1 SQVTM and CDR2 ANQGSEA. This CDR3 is CSVLGGNYEQYF. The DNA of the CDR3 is TGCAGCGTCTTAGGGGGGAACTACGAGCAGTACTTC.

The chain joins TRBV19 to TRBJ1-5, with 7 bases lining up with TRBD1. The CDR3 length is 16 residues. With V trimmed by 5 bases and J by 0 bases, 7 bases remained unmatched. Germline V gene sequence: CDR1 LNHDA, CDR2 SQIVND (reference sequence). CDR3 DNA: TGTGCCAGTAGTTCTCGGACAGGAGTTAGCAATCAGCCCCAGCATTTT. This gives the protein CASSSRTGVSNQPQHF.

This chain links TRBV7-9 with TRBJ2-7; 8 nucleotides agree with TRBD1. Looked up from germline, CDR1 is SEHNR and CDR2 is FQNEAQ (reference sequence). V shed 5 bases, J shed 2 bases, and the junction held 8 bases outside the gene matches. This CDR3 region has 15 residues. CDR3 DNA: TGTGCCAGCAGCGGTGACAGGGGAGGCACCTACGAGCAGTACTTC. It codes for CASSGDRGGTYEQYF.

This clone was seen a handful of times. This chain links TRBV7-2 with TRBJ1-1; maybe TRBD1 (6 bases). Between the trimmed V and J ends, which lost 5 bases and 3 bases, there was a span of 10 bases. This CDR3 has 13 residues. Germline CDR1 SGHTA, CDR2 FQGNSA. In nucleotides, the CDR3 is TGTGCCAGCAGCATCAACAGGGACACTGAAGCTTTCTTT. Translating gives CASSINRDTEAFF.

The CDR3 DNA follows: TGCAGCCCATCCCGGACAGGGGGCGTTAAAGTGTCGGGAAACACCATATATTTT. Translated: CSPSRTGGVKVSGNTIYF. This chain links TRBV29-1 with TRBJ1-3; 11 bases align to TRBD1. V shed 8 bases and J 4 bases; nucleotides not matched to a gene: 19. Germline values: CDR1 SQVTM, CDR2 ANQGSEA. The CDR3 has 18 residues. Variable domain in full (rest from reference TRBV29-1 and TRBJ1-3): SAVISQKPSRDICQRGTSLTIQCQVDSQVTMMFWYRQQPGQSLTLIATANQGSEATYESGFVIDKFPISRPNLTFSTLTVSNMSPEDSSIYLCSPSRTGGVKVSGNTIYFGEGSWLTVV.

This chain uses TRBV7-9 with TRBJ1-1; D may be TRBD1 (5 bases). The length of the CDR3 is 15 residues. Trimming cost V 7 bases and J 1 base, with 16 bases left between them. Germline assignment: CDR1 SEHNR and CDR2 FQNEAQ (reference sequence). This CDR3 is CASTPDGGKNTEAFF. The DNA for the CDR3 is TGTGCCAGCACCCCCGACGGGGGTAAGAACACTGAAGCTTTCTTT.

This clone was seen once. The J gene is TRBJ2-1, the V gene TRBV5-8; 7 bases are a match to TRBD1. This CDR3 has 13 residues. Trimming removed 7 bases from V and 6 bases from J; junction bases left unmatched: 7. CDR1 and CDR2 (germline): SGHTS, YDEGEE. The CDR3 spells CASARSGGNEQFF. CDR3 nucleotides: TGTGCCAGCGCCCGATCAGGGGGCAATGAGCAGTTCTTC.

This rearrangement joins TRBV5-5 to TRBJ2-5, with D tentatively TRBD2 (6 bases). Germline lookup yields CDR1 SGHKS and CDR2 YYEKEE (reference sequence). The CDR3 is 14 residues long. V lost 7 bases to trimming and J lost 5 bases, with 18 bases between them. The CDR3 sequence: CASSERAGGETQYF. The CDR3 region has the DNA TGTGCCAGCTCCGAGCGGGCGGGTGGGGAGACCCAGTACTTC. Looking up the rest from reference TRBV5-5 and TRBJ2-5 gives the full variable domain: DAGVTQSPTHLIKTRGQQVTLRCSPISGHKSVSWYQQVLGQGPQFIFQYYEKEERGRGNFPDRFSARQFPNYSSELNVNALLLGDSALYLCASSERAGGETQYFGPGTRLLVL.

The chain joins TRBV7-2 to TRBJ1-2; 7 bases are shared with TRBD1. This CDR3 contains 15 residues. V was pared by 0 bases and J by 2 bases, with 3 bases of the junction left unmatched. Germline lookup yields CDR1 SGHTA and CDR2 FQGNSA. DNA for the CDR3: TGTGCCAGCAGCTTAGCGAGGGGGCACAACTATGGCTACACCTTC. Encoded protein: CASSLARGHNYGYTF.

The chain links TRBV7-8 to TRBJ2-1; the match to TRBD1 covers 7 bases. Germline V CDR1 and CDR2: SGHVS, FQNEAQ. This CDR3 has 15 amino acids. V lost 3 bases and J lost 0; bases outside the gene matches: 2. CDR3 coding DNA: TGTGCCAGCAGCTTCGACAGGGACTCCTACAATGAGCAGTTCTTC. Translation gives CASSFDRDSYNEQFF.

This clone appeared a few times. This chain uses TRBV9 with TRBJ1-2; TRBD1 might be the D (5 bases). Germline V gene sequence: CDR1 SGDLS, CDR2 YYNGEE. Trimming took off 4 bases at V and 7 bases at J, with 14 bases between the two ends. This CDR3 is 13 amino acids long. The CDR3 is CASSPGLQGGYTF. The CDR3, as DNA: TGTGCCAGCAGCCCGGGGCTTCAAGGTGGCTACACCTTC.

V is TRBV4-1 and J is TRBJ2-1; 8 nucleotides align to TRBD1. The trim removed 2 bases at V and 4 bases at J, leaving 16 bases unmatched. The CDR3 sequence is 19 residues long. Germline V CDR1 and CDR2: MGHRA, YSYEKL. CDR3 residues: CASSQMGRGRSRGYNEQFF. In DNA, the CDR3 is TGCGCCAGCAGCCAAATGGGCAGGGGGCGAAGTCGTGGGTACAATGAGCAGTTCTTC.

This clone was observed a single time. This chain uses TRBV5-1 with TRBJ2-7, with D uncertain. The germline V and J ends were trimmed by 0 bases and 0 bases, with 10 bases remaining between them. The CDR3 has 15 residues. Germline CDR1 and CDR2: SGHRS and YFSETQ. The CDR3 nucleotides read TGCGCCAGCAGCTTGGGGACCGAGAGCTCCTACGAGCAGTACTTC. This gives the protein CASSLGTESSYEQYF.

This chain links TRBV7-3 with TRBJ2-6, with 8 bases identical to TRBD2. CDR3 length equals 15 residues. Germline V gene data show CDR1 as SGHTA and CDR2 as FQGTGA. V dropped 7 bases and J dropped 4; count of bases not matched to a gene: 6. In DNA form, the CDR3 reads TGTGCCAGCATTCTAGCGGGCTCAGGGGCCAACGTCCTGACTTTC. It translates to CASILAGSGANVLTF. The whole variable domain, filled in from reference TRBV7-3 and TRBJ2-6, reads GAGVSQTPSNKVTEKGKYVELRCDPISGHTALYWYRQSLGQGPEFLIYFQGTGAADDSGLPNDRFFAVRPEGSVSTLKIQRTERGDSAVYLCASILAGSGANVLTFGAGSRLTVL.

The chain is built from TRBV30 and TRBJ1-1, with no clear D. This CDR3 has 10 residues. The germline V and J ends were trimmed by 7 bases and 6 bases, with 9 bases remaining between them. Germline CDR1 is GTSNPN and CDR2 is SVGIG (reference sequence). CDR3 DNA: TGTGCCTACAAGGTTGCTGAAGCTTTCTTT. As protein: CAYKVAEAFF. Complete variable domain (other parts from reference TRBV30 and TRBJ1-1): SQTIHQWPATLVQPVGSPLSLECTVEGTSNPNLYWYRQAAGRGLQLLFYSVGIGQISSEVPQNLSASRPQDRQFILSSKKLLLSDSGFYLCAYKVAEAFFGQGTRLTVV.

CDR3 protein: CSASRDTEAFF. For the CDR3, the DNA is TGCAGTGCTAGCAGGGACACTGAAGCTTTCTTT. The genes are TRBV20-1 and TRBJ1-1; a possible D gene is TRBD1 (5 bases). V was clipped by 3 bases and J by 3 bases, with 5 bases between them. Germline CDR1 is DFQATT and CDR2 is SNEGSKA (reference sequence). This CDR3 comprises 11 residues.

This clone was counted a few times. The CDR3 region is CASSLTGQANYGYTF. The CDR3 nucleotides read TGCGCCAGCAGCTTGACAGGGCAAGCTAACTATGGCTACACCTTC. The V gene is TRBV5-1, the J gene TRBJ1-2; tentative D call: TRBD1 (6 bases). Germline-derived CDR1 and CDR2 are SGHRS and YFSETQ. Trimming shortened V by 1 base and J by 0 bases, and 10 bases separated the two germline ends. The CDR3 has 15 residues.

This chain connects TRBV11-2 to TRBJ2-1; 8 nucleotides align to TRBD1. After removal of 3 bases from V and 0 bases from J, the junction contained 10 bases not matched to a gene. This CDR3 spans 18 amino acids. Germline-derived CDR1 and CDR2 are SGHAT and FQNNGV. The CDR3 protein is CASSFAGTGLSSYNEQFF. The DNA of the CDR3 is TGTGCCAGCAGCTTCGCCGGGACAGGCCTATCCTCCTACAATGAGCAGTTCTTC.

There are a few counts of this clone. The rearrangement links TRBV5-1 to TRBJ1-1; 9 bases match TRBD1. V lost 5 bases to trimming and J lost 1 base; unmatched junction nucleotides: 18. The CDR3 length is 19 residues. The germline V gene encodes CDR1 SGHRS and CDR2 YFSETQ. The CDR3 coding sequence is TGCGCCAGCAGTCGAACATATACCCGGGACAGGGCTTCGAACACTGAAGCTTTCTTT. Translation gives CASSRTYTRDRASNTEAFF.